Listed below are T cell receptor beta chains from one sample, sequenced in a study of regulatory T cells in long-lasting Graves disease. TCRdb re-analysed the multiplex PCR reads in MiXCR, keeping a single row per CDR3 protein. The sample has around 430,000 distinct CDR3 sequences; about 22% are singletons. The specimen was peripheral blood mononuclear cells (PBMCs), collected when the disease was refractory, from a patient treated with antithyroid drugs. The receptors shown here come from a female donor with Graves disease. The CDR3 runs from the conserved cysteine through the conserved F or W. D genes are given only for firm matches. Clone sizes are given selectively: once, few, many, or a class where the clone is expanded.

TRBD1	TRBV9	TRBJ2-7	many	TGTGCCAGCAGCTTGGACAGGGACTCCTACGAGCAGTACTTC	CASSLDRDSYEQYF
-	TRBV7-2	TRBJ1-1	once	TGTGCCAGCAGCCCGCCCCCCCCGGGGACTGAAGCTTTCTTT	CASSPPPPGTEAFF
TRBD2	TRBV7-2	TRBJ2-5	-	TGTGCCAGCAGCTTCGAAGCGGGGGACGAGACCCAGTACTTC	CASSFEAGDETQYF
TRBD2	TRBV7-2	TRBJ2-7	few	TGTGCCAGCAGCATTACTAGCGGGGTCCCCTCATTCTACGAGCAGTACTTC	CASSITSGVPSFYEQYF
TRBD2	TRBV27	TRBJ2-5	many	TGTGCCAGCAGTTTTGGCGGGGGGATTCAAGAGACCCAGTACTTC	CASSFGGGIQETQYF
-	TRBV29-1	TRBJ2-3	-	TGCAGCGTTGTGCCAGGGGAGGATACGCAGTATTTT	CSVVPGEDTQYF
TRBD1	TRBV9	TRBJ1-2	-	TGTGCCAGCAGCGTAGCCCCCACAGGGGCCGGATATGGCTACACCTTC	CASSVAPTGAGYGYTF
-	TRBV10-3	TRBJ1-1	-	TGTGCCACCCTCCCCCGGGGAGAGAACACTGAAGCTTTCTTT	CATLPRGENTEAFF
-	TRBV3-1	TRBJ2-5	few	TGTGCCAGCAGCCCGAGTGGGACCCAAGAGACCCAGTACTTC	CASSPSGTQETQYF
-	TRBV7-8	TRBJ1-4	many	TGTGCCAGCAGCCTCCGAAGGACAGTCGGTGAAAAACTGTTTTTT	CASSLRRTVGEKLFF
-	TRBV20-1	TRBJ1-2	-	TGCAGTGCTCTGGATGGGTTAGACGAGGACGATGGCTACACCTTC	CSALDGLDEDDGYTF
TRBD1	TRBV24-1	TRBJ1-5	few	TGTGCCACCAGTGATGATGCCGTCGGAGGACAGGGCTGGGGACAGCCCCAGCATTTT	CATSDDAVGGQGWGQPQHF
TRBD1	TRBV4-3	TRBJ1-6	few	TGCGCCAGCAGCCAGGAGACAGGGCAGGTGCTCCTCCACTTT	CASSQETGQVLLHF
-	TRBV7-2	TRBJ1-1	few	TGTGCCAGCAGCTCCCCCAGGGTCCGTGACGCTTTCTTT	CASSSPRVRDAFF
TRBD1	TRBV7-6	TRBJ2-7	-	TGTGCCAGCAGCCCGGGACAGGGGGTTGCCTACGAGCAGTACTTC	CASSPGQGVAYEQYF
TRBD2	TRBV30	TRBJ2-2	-	TGTGCCTGGAGTGGGGGACTAGCGGCGAACACCGGGGAGCTGTTTTTT	CAWSGGLAANTGELFF
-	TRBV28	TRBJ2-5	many	TGTGCCAGCAGTTATTTCACTTTTCCGAACAGGGAAGGAAAGACCCAGTACTTC	CASSYFTFPNREGKTQYF
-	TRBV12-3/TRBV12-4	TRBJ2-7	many	TGTGCCAGCAGTTTCGATCAGAGGGGCGAGCAGTACTTC	CASSFDQRGEQYF
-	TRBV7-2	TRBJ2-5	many	TGTGCCAGCACCCCCCGGTGGGCTCTAGGGGGGGAGACCCAGTACTTC	CASTPRWALGGETQYF
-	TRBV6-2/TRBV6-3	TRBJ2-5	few	TGTGCCAGCAGTCCCGATCCGGGACTTGGGAGGCAGACCCAGTACTTC	CASSPDPGLGRQTQYF
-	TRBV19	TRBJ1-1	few	TGTGCCAGTGCGAAAACATGGGAGAACACTGAAGCTTTCTTT	CASAKTWENTEAFF
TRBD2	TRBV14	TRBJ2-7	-	TGTGCCAGCAGCCAGAACCTAGCGGGGGACGAGCAGTACTTC	CASSQNLAGDEQYF
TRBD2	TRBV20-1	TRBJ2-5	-	TGCAGTGCTAGAGAGCAGGGACTAGCGGGAGTCCAATGGTACCAAGAGACCCAGTACTTC	CSAREQGLAGVQWYQETQYF
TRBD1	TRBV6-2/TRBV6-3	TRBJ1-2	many	TGTGCCAGCAGTTACGCATCGTTAACAGGGGACTATGGCTACACCTTC	CASSYASLTGDYGYTF
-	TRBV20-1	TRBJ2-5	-	TGCAGTGCCCGCCGGTGGATTCAAGAGACCCAGTACTTC	CSARRWIQETQYF
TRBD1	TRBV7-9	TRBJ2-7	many	TGTGCCAGCAGCCAACGGGACAGGGAGGACGAGCAGTACTTC	CASSQRDREDEQYF
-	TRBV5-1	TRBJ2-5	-	TGCGCCAGCAGCTTGAAAGGCGGGGGCTTAACAGCGGAGACCCAGTACTTC	CASSLKGGGLTAETQYF